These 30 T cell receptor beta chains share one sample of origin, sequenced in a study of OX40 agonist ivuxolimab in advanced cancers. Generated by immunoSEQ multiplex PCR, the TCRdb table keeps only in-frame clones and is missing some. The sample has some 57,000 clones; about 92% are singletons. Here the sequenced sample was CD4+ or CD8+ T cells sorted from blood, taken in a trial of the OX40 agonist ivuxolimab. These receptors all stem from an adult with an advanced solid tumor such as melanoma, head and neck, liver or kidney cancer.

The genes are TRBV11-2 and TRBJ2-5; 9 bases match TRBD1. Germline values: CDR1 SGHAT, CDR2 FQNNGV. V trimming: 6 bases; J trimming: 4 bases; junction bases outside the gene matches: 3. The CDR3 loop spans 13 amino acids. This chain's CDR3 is CASRKTGGETQYF. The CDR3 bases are TGTGCCAGCAGAAAGACAGGGGGAGAGACCCAGTACTTC.

The CDR3 DNA reads as TGTGCCAGCAGTTGGGATAGCAATCAGCCCCAGCATTTT. Amino acid sequence: CASSWDSNQPQHF. The gene calls are TRBV27 and TRBJ1-5, with D unclear. The V end lost 4 bases, the J end lost 0 bases, and 4 bases lay between the germline ends. The CDR3 has 13 residues. Per germline, CDR1 MNHEY and CDR2 SMNVEV (reference sequence).

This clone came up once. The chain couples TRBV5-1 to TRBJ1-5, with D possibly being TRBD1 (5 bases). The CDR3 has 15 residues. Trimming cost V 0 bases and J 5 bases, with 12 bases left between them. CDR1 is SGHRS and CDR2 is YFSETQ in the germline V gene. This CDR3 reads CASSLGQGSHQPQHF. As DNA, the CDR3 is TGCGCCAGCAGCTTGGGGCAGGGCAGCCATCAGCCCCAGCATTTT.

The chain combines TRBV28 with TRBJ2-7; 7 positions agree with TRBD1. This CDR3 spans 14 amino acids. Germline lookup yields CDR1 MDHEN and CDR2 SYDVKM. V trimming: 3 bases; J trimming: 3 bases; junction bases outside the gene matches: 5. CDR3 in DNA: TGTGCCAGCAGTTTCCGAGGGGGCATCTACGAGCAGTACTTC. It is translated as CASSFRGGIYEQYF.

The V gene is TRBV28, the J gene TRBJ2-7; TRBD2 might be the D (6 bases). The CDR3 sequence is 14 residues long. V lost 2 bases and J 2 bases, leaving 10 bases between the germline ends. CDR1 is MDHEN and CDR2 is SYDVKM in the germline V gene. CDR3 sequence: CASSLRGKPYEQYF. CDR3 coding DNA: TGTGCCAGCAGTTTACGGGGGAAACCCTACGAGCAGTACTTC.

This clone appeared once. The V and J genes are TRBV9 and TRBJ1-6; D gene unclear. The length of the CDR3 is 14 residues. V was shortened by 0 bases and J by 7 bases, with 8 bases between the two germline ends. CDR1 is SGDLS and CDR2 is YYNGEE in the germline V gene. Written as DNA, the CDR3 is TGTGCCAGCAGCGTAGGGGGTAGCAATTCACCCCTCCACTTT. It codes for CASSVGGSNSPLHF. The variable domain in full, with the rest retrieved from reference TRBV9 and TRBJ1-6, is DSGVTQTPKHLITATGQRVTLRCSPRSGDLSVYWYQQSLDQGLQFLIQYYNGEERAKGNILERFSAQQFPDLHSELNLSSLELGDSALYFCASSVGGSNSPLHFGNGTRLTVT.

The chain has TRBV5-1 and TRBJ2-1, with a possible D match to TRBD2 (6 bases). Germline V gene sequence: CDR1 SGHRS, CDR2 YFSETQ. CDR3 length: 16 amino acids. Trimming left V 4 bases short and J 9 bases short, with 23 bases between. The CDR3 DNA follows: TGCGCCAGCAGCATTCCAGTAGGCGCGGGGCTTATTGAGCAGTTCTTC. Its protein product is CASSIPVGAGLIEQFF.

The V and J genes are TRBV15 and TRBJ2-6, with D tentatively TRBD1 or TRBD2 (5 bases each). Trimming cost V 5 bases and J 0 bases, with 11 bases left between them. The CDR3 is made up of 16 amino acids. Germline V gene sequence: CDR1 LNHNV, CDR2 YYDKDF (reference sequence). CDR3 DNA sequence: TGTGCCACCAGCGAAGGGACCTTCTCTGGGGCCAACGTCCTGACTTTC. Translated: CATSEGTFSGANVLTF. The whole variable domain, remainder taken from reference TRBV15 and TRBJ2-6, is DAMVIQNPRYQVTQFGKPVTLSCSQTLNHNVMYWYQQKSSQAPKLLFHYYDKDFNNEADTPDNFQSRRPNTSFCFLDIRSPGLGDTAMYLCATSEGTFSGANVLTFGAGSRLTVL.

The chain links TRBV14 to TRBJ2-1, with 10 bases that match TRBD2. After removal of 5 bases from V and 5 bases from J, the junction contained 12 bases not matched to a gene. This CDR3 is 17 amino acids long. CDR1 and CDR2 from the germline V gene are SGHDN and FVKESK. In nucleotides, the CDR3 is TGTGCCAGCAGCTACATCCCCAGCGGGAGGGCCGACAATGAGCAGTTCTTC. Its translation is CASSYIPSGRADNEQFF.

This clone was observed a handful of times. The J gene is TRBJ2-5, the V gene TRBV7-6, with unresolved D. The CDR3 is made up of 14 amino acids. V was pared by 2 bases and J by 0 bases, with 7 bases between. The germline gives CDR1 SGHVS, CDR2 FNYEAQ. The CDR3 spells CASSLLINQETQYF. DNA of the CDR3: TGTGCCAGCAGCTTATTAATTAACCAAGAGACCCAGTACTTC.

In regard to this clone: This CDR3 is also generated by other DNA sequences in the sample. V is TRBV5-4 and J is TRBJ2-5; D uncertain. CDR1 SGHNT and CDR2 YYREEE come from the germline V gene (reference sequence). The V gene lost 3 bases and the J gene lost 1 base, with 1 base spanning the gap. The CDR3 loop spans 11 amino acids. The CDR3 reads CASSSQETQYF. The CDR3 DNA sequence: TGTGCCAGCAGCTCCCAAGAGACCCAGTACTTC.

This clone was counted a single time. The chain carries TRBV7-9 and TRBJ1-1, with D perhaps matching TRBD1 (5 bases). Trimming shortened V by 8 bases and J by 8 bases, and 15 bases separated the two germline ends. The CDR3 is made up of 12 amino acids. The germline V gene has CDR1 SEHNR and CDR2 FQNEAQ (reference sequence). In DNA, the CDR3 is TGTGCCAGCTTGCCGAACCAGGGAGAAGCTTTCTTT. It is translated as CASLPNQGEAFF. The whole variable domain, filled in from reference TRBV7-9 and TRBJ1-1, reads DTGVSQNPRHKITKRGQNVTFRCDPISEHNRLYWYRQTLGQGPEFLTYFQNEAQLEKSRLLSDRFSAERPKGSFSTLEIQRTEQGDSAMYLCASLPNQGEAFFGQGTRLTVV.

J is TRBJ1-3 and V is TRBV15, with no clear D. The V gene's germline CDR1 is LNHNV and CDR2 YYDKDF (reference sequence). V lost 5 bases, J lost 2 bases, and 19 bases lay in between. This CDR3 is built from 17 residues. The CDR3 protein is CATSPREREGTGNTIYF. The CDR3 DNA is TGTGCCACCAGCCCCCGGGAGAGGGAGGGCACTGGAAACACCATATATTTT.

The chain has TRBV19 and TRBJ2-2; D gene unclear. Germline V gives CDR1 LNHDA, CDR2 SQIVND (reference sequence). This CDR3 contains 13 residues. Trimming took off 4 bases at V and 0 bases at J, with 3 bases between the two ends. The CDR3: CASSKANTGELFF. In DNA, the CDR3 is TGTGCCAGTAGTAAAGCGAACACCGGGGAGCTGTTTTTT.

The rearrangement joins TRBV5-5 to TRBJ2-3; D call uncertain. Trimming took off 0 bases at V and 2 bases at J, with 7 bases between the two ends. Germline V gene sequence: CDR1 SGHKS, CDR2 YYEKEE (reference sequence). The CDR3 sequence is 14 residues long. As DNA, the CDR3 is TGTGCCAGCAGCTTGGGACACAACACAGATACGCAGTATTTT. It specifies CASSLGHNTDTQYF. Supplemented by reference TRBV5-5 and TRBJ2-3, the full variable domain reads DAGVTQSPTHLIKTRGQQVTLRCSPISGHKSVSWYQQVLGQGPQFIFQYYEKEERGRGNFPDRFSARQFPNYSSELNVNALLLGDSALYLCASSLGHNTDTQYFGPGTRLTVL.

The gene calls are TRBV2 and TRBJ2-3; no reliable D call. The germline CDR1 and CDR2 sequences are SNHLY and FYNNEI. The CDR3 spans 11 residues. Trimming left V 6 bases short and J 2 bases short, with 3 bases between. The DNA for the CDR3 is TGTGCCAGCAGCTTCACAGATACGCAGTATTTT. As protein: CASSFTDTQYF.

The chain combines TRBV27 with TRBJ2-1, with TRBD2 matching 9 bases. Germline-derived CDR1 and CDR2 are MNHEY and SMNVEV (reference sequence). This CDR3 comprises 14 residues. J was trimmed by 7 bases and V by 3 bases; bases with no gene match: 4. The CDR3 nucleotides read TGTGCCAGCAGTTTCGGACTAGCGAGGAATGAGCAGTTCTTC. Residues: CASSFGLARNEQFF.

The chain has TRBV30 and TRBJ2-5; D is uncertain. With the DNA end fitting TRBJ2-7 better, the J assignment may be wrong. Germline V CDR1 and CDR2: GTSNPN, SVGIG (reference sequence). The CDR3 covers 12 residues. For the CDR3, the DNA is TGTGCCTGGGACGCCGGCTCCTACGAGCAGTACTTC. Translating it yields CAWDAGSYEQYF.

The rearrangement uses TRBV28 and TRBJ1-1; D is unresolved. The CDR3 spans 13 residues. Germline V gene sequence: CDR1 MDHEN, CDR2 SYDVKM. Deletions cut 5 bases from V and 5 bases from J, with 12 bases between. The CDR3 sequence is CASSPLLETEAFF. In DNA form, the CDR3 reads TGTGCCAGCAGTCCACTTTTGGAGACTGAAGCTTTCTTT.

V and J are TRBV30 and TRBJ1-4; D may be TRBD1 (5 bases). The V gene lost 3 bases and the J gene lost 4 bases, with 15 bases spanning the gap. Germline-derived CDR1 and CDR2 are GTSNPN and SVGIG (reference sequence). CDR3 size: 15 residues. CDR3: CAWRPGDSVNEKLFF. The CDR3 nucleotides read TGTGCCTGGAGGCCCGGAGACAGTGTTAATGAAAAACTGTTTTTT. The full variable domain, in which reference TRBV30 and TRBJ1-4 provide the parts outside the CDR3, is SQTIHQWPATLVQPVGSPLSLECTVEGTSNPNLYWYRQAAGRGLQLLFYSVGIGQISSEVPQNLSASRPQDRQFILSSKKLLLSDSGFYLCAWRPGDSVNEKLFFGSGTQLSVL.

Here the CDR3 reads CASSLLDSNSGANVLTF. CDR3 nucleotides: TGTGCCAGCAGTTTATTGGACAGTAACTCTGGGGCCAACGTCCTGACTTTC. The chain combines TRBV27 with TRBJ2-6; TRBD1 is a possible D gene (6 bases). The CDR3 consists of 17 residues. The germline V gene has CDR1 MNHEY and CDR2 SMNVEV (reference sequence). The V end lost 1 base, the J end lost 0 bases, and 10 bases lay between the germline ends.

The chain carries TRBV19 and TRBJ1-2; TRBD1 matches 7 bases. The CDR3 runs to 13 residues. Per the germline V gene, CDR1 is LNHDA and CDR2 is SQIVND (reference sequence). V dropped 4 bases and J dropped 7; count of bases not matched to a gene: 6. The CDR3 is CASSKQGPGGYTF. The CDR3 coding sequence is TGTGCCAGTAGTAAACAGGGGCCGGGTGGCTACACCTTC. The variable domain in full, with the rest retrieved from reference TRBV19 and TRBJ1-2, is DGGITQSPKYLFRKEGQNVTLSCEQNLNHDAMYWYRQDPGQGLRLIYYSQIVNDFQKGDIAEGYSVSREKKESFPLTVTSAQKNPTAFYLCASSKQGPGGYTFGSGTRLTVV.

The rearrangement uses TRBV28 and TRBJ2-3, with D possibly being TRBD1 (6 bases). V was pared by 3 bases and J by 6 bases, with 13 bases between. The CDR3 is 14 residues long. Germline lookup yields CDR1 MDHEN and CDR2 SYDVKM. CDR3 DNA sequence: TGTGCCAGCAGTTTGGCAGGGGAAGACGATACGCAGTATTTT. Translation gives CASSLAGEDDTQYF. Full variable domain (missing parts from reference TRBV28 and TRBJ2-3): DVKVTQSSRYLVKRTGEKVFLECVQDMDHENMFWYRQDPGLGLRLIYFSYDVKMKEKGDIPEGYSVSREKKERFSLILESASTNQTSMYLCASSLAGEDDTQYFGPGTRLTVL.

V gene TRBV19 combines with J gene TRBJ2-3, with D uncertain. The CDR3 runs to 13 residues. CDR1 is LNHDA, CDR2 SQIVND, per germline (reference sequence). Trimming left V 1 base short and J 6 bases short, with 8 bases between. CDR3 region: CASSIGGWDTQYF. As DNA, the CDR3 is TGTGCCAGTAGTATAGGGGGTTGGGATACGCAGTATTTT. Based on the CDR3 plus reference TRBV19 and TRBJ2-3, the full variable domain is DGGITQSPKYLFRKEGQNVTLSCEQNLNHDAMYWYRQDPGQGLRLIYYSQIVNDFQKGDIAEGYSVSREKKESFPLTVTSAQKNPTAFYLCASSIGGWDTQYFGPGTRLTVL.

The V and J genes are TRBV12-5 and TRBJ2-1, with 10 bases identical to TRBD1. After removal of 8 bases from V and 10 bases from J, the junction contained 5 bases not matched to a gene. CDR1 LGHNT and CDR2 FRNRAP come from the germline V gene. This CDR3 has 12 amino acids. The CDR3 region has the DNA TGTGCTAGTCGACAGGGGGCAGGGGAGCAGTTCTTC. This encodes CASRQGAGEQFF.

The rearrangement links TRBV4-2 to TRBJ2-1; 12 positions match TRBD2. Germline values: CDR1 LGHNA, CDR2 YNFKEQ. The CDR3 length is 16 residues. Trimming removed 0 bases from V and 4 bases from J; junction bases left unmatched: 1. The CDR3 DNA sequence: TGTGCCAGCAGCCAAGAGGGGACTAGCGGGTACAATGAGCAGTTCTTC. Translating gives CASSQEGTSGYNEQFF.

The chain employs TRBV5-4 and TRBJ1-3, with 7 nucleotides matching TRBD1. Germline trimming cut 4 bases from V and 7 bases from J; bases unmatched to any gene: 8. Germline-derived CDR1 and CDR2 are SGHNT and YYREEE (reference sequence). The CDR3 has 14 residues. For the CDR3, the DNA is TGTGCCAGCAGCGTATCACAGGGGAGTAACACCATATATTTT. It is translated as CASSVSQGSNTIYF.

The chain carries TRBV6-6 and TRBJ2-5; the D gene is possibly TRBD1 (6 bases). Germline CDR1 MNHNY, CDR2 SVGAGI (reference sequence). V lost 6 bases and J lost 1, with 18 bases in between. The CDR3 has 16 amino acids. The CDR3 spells CASSNRVGNPQETQYF. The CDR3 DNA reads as TGTGCCAGCAGCAACAGGGTCGGAAATCCCCAAGAGACCCAGTACTTC.

The CDR3 coding sequence is TGTGCCAGCAGTGAAGCGGTTTGGGCCAGGGCAGCTAACTATGGCTACACCTTC. Protein: CASSEAVWARAANYGYTF. The chain has TRBV6-1 and TRBJ1-2; tentatively, D is TRBD1 (5 bases). Germline lookup yields CDR1 MNHNS and CDR2 SASEGT. CDR3 length: 18 residues. Deletions cut 0 bases from V and 0 bases from J, with 17 bases between.

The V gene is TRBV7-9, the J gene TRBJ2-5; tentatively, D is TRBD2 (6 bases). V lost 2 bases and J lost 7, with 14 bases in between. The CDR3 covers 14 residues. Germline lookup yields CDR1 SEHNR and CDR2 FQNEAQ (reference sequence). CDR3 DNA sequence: TGTGCCAGCAGCTTATGGGAGGAGATGGGGACCCAGTACTTC. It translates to CASSLWEEMGTQYF.